This TCR beta chain derives from a study of regulatory T cells in long-lasting Graves disease. General study findings and limits: When disease was persistent, TRBV28, TRBJ1-2 and TRBJ2-5 were the favored segments.

As for time point: persistent/refractory GD, antithyroid drugs over 5 years with positive TRAb. Preparation of the TCR library used RNA extracted from PBMCs. In the case of this clonotype: Its antigen remains unknown. The conserved closing phenylalanine or tryptophan is absent in this CDR3, likely reflecting a read error.

From germline, CDR1 is SGHTA and CDR2 FQGNSA. CDR3 length: 15 amino acids. Trimming took 3 bases from V and 1 from J, leaving 12 bases between them. Both iRepertoire HTBI primers and Arm-PCR of CDR3 regions were used to build the TCR beta libraries. TCRdb reprocessed the multiplex PCR reads via MiXCR and lists one record per CDR3 protein. The top ten clones hold about an eighth of a sample with fewer than 600,000 distinct CDR3 sequences, about 20% of them seen once. The TCR sequence derives from a female donor with Graves disease. The sample was peripheral blood mononuclear cells (PBMCs), taken when the disease was refractory, from a patient treated with antithyroid drugs. The V gene is TRBV7-2, the J gene TRBJ1-1; no clear D gene. The CDR3 loop is CASSFAGGQNTEAFS. The DNA of the CDR3 is TGTGCCAGCAGCTTCGCGGGAGGGCAGAACACTGAAGCTTTCTCT.